These T cell receptor beta chains were read from a single sample in a study of CD8+ T cells in alopecia areata. Repertoires were generated with immunoSEQ multiplex PCR, while TCRdb's copy carries only in-frame clones and drops some. Here the sample spans 150,000 to 200,000 clones, approximately 70% being singletons. Sequencing was performed on CD8+ T cells sorted from blood, taken at week 0. The receptors were gathered from a human donor with alopecia areata. The conserved cysteine and the conserved F or W are not part of the CDR3 here. The order of the fields is J gene, V gene, clone size, CDR3 protein. Rows give clone size only sometimes, using once, few, many, or a class for an expanded clone.

TRBJ1-2,TRBV7-8,few,ASSLVLPRGIGYT
TRBJ2-7,TRBV5-1,NA,ASSSGASYEQY
TRBJ2-7,TRBV29-1,NA,SIRTVSSYEQY
TRBJ1-2,TRBV29-1,NA,SAEQGESSYT
TRBJ1-5,TRBV15,once,ATSSGTNQPQH
TRBJ1-1,TRBV27,NA,ASSLGARGEAF
TRBJ2-5,TRBV5-6,NA,ASSFGQGSIETQY
TRBJ2-2,TRBV7-9,NA,ASSLVSGGGLYTGELF
TRBJ2-3,TRBV10-3,few,AIRVKDTQY
TRBJ2-7,TRBV6-5,NA,ASSYSEGLKYEQY
TRBJ2-6,TRBV28,few,ASSSYSTAVGLT
TRBJ2-7,TRBV29-1,NA,SVATYEQY
TRBJ2-7,TRBV4-1,NA,ASSPLDGPYEQY
TRBJ1-2,TRBV29-1,NA,SAQTGVDYT
TRBJ1-5,TRBV10-2,once,ASSESGQPQH
TRBJ2-2,TRBV15,NA,ATSFAGAPGELF
TRBJ2-2,TRBV13,NA,ASSLLGGNTGELF
TRBJ1-2,TRBV29-1,NA,SVVTGFGYT
TRBJ2-2,TRBV6-5,NA,ASSWRSDGELF
TRBJ1-2,TRBV29-1,NA,SVDLGVYGYT
TRBJ1-5,TRBV4-1,once,ASSQAGGLSEPQH
TRBJ2-1,TRBV6-4,few,ASSEAGKQF
TRBJ2-2,TRBV7-8,few,ASSLVSGPLTGELF
TRBJ2-7,TRBV27,NA,ASSLGGAHYEQY
TRBJ2-7,TRBV6-6,NA,ASTEAGGQQY
TRBJ1-6,TRBV7-9,NA,ASSLEGVNSPLH
TRBJ2-1,TRBV11-2,NA,ASSSAGTGRAYNEQF
TRBJ1-1,TRBV5-6,NA,ASSSGPTVIMNTEAF
TRBJ2-7,TRBV30,few,AWRTGSYEQY
TRBJ1-2,TRBV13,NA,ASSPTLRGYGYT
TRBJ2-5,TRBV2,few,ASIVGATRETQY
TRBJ1-4,TRBV5-1,NA,ASSSESGWEKLF
TRBJ2-7,TRBV12-5,NA,ASGSPSPQY
TRBJ2-1,TRBV6-6,medium-sized,ASGRPYNEQF
TRBJ2-1,TRBV5-1,NA,ASSLGTGGTKF
TRBJ2-1,TRBV6-5,NA,ASSYRGPTPGEQF
TRBJ2-1,TRBV29-1,few,SVLSSNEQF
TRBJ2-5,TRBV2,NA,ASRLAGQVETQY
NA,TRBV7-6,NA,ASSLGTSGSLEQY
TRBJ1-5,TRBV4-1,NA,ASSQGNQPQH
TRBJ2-3,TRBV7-9,NA,ASSPLRPAEDTQY
TRBJ2-3,TRBV2,few,ASIGGGADTQY
TRBJ2-7,TRBV4-2,NA,ASSQDGGVYEQY
TRBJ2-7,TRBV28,NA,ASSLAERGLEQY
TRBJ1-2,TRBV19,NA,ASRTGTPYGYT
TRBJ1-2,TRBV29-1,NA,SVEGSGFRGYT
TRBJ2-7,TRBV27,NA,ASSLRTQENPYEQY
TRBJ1-1,TRBV7-9,NA,ASSLEVNTEAF
TRBJ1-1,TRBV5-6,NA,GDRDTEAF
TRBJ1-2,TRBV30,once,AWSPPNNRDGYT
TRBJ2-3,TRBV2,NA,ASSGGDRSDTQY
TRBJ2-7,TRBV30,NA,AWRRGVAGDEQY
TRBJ1-2,TRBV12-5,NA,ASGSPGEPMYGYT